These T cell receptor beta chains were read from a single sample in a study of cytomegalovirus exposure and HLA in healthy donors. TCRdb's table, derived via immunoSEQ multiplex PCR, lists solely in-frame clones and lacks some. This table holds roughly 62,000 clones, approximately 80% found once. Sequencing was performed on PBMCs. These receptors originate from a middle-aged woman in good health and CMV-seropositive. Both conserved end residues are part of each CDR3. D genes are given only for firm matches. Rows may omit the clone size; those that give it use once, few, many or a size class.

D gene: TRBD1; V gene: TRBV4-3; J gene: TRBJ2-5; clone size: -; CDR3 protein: CASSQDILQGARETQYF; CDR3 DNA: TGCGCCAGCAGCCAAGATATTTTGCAGGGGGCCAGAGAGACCCAGTACTTC
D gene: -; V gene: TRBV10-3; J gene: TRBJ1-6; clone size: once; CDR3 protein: CAISAPGTNSPLHF; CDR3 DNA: TGTGCCATCAGTGCCCCAGGGACAAATTCACCCCTCCACTTT
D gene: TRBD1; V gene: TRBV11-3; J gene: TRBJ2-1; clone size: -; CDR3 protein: CASSPGQGTYNEQFF; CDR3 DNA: TGTGCCAGCAGCCCAGGACAGGGGACCTACAATGAGCAGTTCTTC
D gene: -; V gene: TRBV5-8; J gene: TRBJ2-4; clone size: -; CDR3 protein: CASSLGPGAKNIQYF; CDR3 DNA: TGTGCCAGCAGCTTGGGGCCAGGAGCCAAAAACATTCAGTACTTC
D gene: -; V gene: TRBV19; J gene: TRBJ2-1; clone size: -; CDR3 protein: CASSKTGDEQFF; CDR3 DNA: TGTGCCAGTAGTAAGACAGGAGATGAGCAGTTCTTC
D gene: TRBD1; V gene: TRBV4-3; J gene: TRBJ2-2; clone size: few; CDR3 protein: CASSRRQGAVGELFF; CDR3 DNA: TGCGCCAGCAGCCGCAGACAGGGGGCAGTCGGGGAGCTGTTTTTT
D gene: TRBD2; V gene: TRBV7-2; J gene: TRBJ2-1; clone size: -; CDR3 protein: CASSLRTSGYNEQFF; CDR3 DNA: TGTGCCAGCAGCTTAAGGACTAGCGGTTACAATGAGCAGTTCTTC
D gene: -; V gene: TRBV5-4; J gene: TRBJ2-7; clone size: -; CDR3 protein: CASSATGKGLGYEQYF; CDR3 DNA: TGTGCCAGCAGCGCGACGGGAAAAGGACTGGGCTACGAGCAGTACTTC
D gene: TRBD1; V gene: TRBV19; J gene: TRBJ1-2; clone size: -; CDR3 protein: CASSVLQGQANYGYTF; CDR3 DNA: TGTGCCAGTAGTGTTCTACAGGGGCAAGCTAACTATGGCTACACCTTC
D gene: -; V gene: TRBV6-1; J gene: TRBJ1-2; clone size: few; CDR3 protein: CASSRVYGYTF; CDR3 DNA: TGTGCCAGCAGTAGAGTCTATGGCTACACCTTC
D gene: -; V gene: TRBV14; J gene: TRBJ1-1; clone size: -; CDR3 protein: CASSQDGGGYTEAFF; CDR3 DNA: TGTGCCAGCAGCCAAGACGGGGGAGGGTACACTGAAGCTTTCTTT
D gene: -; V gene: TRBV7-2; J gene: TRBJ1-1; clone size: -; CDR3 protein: CASSRQLNTEAFF; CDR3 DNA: TGTGCCAGCAGCCGACAGCTGAACACTGAAGCTTTCTTT
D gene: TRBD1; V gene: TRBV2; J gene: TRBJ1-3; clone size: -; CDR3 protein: CASSSRGPGNTIYF; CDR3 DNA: TGTGCCAGCAGCTCCAGGGGGCCTGGAAACACCATATATTTT
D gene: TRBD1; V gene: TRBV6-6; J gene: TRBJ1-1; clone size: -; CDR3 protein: CASRTGTEAFF; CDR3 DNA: TGTGCCAGCAGGACAGGGACTGAAGCTTTCTTT
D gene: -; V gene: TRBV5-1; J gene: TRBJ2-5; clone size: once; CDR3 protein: CASSFGQGETQYF; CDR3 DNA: TGCGCCAGCAGCTTCGGGCAGGGAGAGACCCAGTACTTC
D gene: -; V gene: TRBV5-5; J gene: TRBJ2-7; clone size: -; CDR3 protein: CASSLEAGSLLSADF; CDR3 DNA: TGTGCCAGCAGCTTGGAGGCAGGGTCCCTTTTGTCGGCGGACTTC
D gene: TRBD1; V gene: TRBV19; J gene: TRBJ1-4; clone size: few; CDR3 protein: CASSPVGTGKEKLFF; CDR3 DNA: TGTGCCAGTAGTCCAGTCGGGACAGGGAAGGAAAAACTGTTTTTT
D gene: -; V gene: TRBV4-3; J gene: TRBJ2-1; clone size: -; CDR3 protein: CASSHLGVGEQFF; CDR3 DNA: TGCGCCAGCAGCCACTTAGGGGTGGGTGAGCAGTTCTTC
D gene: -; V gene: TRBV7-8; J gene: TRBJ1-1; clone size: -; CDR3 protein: CASSSRRGNTEAFF; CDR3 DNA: TGTGCCAGCAGCTCCCGTCGGGGGAACACTGAAGCTTTCTTT
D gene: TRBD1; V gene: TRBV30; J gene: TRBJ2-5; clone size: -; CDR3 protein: CAWSTLRGIQETQYF; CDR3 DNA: TGTGCCTGGAGCACTCTCAGGGGGATCCAAGAGACCCAGTACTTC
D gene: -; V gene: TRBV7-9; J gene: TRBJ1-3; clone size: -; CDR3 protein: CASSSGRGSGNTIYF; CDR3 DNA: TGTGCCAGCAGCTCGGGCAGGGGCTCTGGAAACACCATATATTTT
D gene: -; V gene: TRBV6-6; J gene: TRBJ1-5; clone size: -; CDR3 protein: CASSYGQSSSQPQHF; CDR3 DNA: TGTGCCAGCAGTTACGGACAGAGTTCCAGTCAGCCCCAGCATTTT
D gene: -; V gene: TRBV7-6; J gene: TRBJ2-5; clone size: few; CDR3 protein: CASSLGVGGGETQYF; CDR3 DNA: TGTGCCAGCAGCTTAGGAGTTGGCGGCGGGGAGACCCAGTACTTC
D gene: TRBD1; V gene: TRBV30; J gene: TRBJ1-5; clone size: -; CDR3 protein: CAWSGGSSGQGAQPQHF; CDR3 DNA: TGTGCCTGGAGTGGAGGGAGCTCGGGACAGGGGGCTCAGCCCCAGCATTTT